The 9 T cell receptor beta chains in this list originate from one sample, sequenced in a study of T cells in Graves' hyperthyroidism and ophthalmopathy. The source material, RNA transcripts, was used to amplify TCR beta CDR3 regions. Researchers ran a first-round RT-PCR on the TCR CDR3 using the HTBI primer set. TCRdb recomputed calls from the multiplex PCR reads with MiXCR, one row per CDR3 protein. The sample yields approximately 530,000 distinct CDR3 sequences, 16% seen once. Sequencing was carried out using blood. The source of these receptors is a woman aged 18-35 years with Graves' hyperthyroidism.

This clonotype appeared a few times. Here the CDR3 DNA reads TGTGCCAGCAGCCCGACAAGAAGCTCCTACGAGCAGTACTTC. Translated, it gives CASSPTRSSYEQYF. V is TRBV14 and J is TRBJ2-7; D is unresolved. Germline loops: CDR1 SGHDN, CDR2 FVKESK. The CDR3 contains 14 residues. The germline V and J ends were trimmed by 4 bases and 0 bases, with 10 bases remaining between them.

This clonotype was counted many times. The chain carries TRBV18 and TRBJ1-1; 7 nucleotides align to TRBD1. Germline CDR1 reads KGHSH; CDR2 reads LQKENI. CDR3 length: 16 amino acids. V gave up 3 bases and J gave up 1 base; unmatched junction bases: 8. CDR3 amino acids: CASSPLPGQTNTEAFF. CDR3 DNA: TGTGCCAGCTCACCCTTACCGGGACAGACGAACACTGAAGCTTTCTTT.

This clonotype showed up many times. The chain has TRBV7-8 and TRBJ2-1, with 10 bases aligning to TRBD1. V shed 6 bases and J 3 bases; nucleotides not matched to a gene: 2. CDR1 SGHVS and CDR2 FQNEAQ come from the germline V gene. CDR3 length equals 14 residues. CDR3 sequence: CASRTGGIYNEQFF. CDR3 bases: TGTGCCAGCAGGACAGGGGGCATCTACAATGAGCAGTTCTTC. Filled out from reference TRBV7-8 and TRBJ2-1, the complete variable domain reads GAGVSQSPRYKVAKRGQDVALRCDPISGHVSLFWYQQALGQGPEFLTYFQNEAQLDKSGLPSDRFFAERPEGSVSTLKIQRTQQEDSAVYLCASRTGGIYNEQFFGPGTRLTVL.

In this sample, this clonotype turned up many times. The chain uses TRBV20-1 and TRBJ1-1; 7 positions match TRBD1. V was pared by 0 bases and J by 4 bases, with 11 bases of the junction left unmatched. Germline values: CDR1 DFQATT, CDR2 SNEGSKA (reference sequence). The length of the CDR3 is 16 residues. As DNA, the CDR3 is TGCAGTGCTAGAGACTCCCTCGACAGGGCCAGCACTGAAGCTTTCTTT. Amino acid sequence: CSARDSLDRASTEAFF.

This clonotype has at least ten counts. Here the CDR3 DNA reads TGTGCCAGCAGTTCTCAGGGATATAGCAATCAGCCCCAGCATTTT. Translated, it gives CASSSQGYSNQPQHF. The chain links TRBV27 to TRBJ1-5, with TRBD1 as a possible D gene (5 bases). This CDR3 region has 15 residues. With 4 bases removed from V and 0 bases from J, the gap between germline ends came to 10 bases. CDR1 and CDR2 (germline): MNHEY, SMNVEV (reference sequence).

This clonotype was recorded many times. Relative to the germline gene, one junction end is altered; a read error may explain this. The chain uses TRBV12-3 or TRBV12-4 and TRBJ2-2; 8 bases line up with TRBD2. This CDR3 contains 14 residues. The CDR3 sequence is CASSIAGSTGELFF. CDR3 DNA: TGTGCCAGCAGTATAGCGGGGTCCACCGGGGAGCTGTTTTTT.

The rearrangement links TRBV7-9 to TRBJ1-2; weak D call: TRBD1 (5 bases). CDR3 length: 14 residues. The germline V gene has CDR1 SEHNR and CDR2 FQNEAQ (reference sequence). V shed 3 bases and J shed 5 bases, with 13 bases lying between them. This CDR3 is CASSFGTGPYGYTF. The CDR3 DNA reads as TGTGCCAGCAGCTTTGGAACAGGACCTTATGGCTACACCTTC. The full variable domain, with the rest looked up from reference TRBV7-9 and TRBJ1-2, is DTGVSQNPRHKITKRGQNVTFRCDPISEHNRLYWYRQTLGQGPEFLTYFQNEAQLEKSRLLSDRFSAERPKGSFSTLEIQRTEQGDSAMYLCASSFGTGPYGYTFGSGTRLTVV.

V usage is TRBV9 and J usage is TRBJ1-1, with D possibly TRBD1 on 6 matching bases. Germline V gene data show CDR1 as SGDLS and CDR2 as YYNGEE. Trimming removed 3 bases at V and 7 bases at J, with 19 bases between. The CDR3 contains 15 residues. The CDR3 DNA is TGTGCCAGCAGCGCGACGGACAGCAAGCGGATTGAAGCTTTCTTT. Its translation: CASSATDSKRIEAFF.

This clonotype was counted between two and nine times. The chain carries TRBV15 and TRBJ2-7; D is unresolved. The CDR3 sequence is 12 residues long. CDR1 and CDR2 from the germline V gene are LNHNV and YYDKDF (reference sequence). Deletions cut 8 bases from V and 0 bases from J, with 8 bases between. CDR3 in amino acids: CATGDNSYEQYF. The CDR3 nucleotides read TGTGCCACCGGTGACAACTCCTACGAGCAGTACTTC.